These T cell receptor beta chains were read from a single sample in a study of regulatory T cells in long-lasting Graves disease. A single record per CDR3 protein comes from TCRdb applying MiXCR to the multiplex PCR reads. The table lists roughly 440,000 distinct CDR3 sequences, about a sixth of them singletons. These sequences were also reported in another study, on T cells in Graves' hyperthyroidism and ophthalmopathy.

Sample: peripheral blood mononuclear cells (PBMCs), taken at new diagnosis, from a patient treated with antithyroid drugs. The receptors shown here come from a woman between 18 and 30 years old with Graves disease. The CDR3 runs from the conserved cysteine through the conserved F or W.

V,J,CDR3
TRBV6-1,TRBJ1-1,CASSVIRGTLNTEAFF
TRBV30,TRBJ2-5,CAWSAAETQYF
TRBV6-1,TRBJ2-7,CASSPDFEKLQYF
TRBV7-9,TRBJ2-2,CASRFLREAGELFF
TRBV5-1,TRBJ1-5,CASSLMTGSMKQPQHF
TRBV6-2/TRBV6-3,TRBJ2-7,CASSYQTGEQYF
TRBV28,TRBJ1-2,CASRTQGSEYGYTF
TRBV15,TRBJ1-1,CATRDRGMNTEAFF
TRBV6-1,TRBJ2-7,CASREVAGAYEQYF
TRBV6-4,TRBJ2-3,CASSVDRTSTDTQYF
TRBV11-2,TRBJ2-1,CASSPDGLAGGEQFF
TRBV6-5,TRBJ1-2,CASSFTGAVNYGYTF
TRBV28,TRBJ1-1,CASSFGGNTEAFF
TRBV2,TRBJ2-1,CASRASGTHNEQFF
TRBV20-1,TRBJ2-1,CSARDVAGGYNEQFF
TRBV6-5,TRBJ2-1,CASSCPSGRATYNEQFF
TRBV7-2,TRBJ1-2,CASSTFTSGYTF